Listed below are T cell receptor beta chains from one sample, sequenced in a study of beta chain features in type 1 diabetes. Some clones are missing from TCRdb's copy, which holds only in-frame ones; the method was immunoSEQ multiplex PCR. The repertoire holds fewer than 150,000 clones, with 6% to 7.5% as singletons. The sequencing sample was made of central memory CD4+ T cells from blood. These receptors were obtained from a woman in her twenties or thirties in good health. Both conserved end residues are part of each CDR3. D genes are given only for firm matches. Clone size, where shown, is once, few, many, or a class for clones that have expanded.

CDR3aa	CDR3nt	v_gene	abundance	d_gene	j_gene
CASSLDPPYEQYF	TGTGCCAGCAGCTTAGATCCTCCCTACGAGCAGTACTTC	TRBV7-2	few	NA	TRBJ2-7
CASSPDLTGSYGYTF	TGTGCCAGCTCTCCAGACCTGACAGGGAGCTATGGCTACACCTTC	TRBV18	NA	TRBD1	TRBJ1-2
CASSLGTGGENEQFF	TGTGCCAGCAGCCTAGGGACAGGGGGCGAGAATGAGCAGTTCTTC	TRBV7-3	NA	TRBD1	TRBJ2-1
CASSRTGGTGEQFF	TGTGCCAGCAGCCGGACAGGGGGAACGGGTGAGCAGTTCTTC	TRBV11-1	few	TRBD1	TRBJ2-1
CASSLAGQEDIQYF	TGCGCCAGCAGCTTGGCAGGACAAGAGGACATTCAGTACTTC	TRBV5-1	many	NA	TRBJ2-4
CASSSKNRGLASYEQYF	TGTGCCAGCAGCTCAAAAAACAGGGGACTTGCCTCCTACGAGCAGTACTTC	TRBV7-9	NA	NA	TRBJ2-7
CASSPDRGGYTF	TGTGCCAGTAGTCCGGACAGGGGTGGCTACACCTTC	TRBV19	NA	TRBD1	TRBJ1-2
CASSPRAGWEIEQFF	TGTGCCAGCAGCCCCCGAGCGGGATGGGAGATCGAGCAGTTCTTC	TRBV11-1	NA	TRBD2	TRBJ2-1
CASSSRSGGLATQETQYF	TGTGCCAGCAGCTCCCGAAGCGGGGGGTTAGCGACCCAAGAGACCCAGTACTTC	TRBV7-8	NA	TRBD2	TRBJ2-5
CASSQAPGGRTEAFF	TGCGCCAGCAGCCAAGCACCAGGGGGGAGGACTGAAGCTTTCTTT	TRBV4-3	many	TRBD1	TRBJ1-1
CASSREAGGPWELFF	TGTGCCAGCAGCCGAGAAGCGGGAGGGCCGTGGGAGCTGTTTTTT	TRBV4-2	NA	TRBD2	TRBJ2-2
CASSTRGTVTITEAFF	TGTGCCAGTAGTACCCGCGGGACAGTTACTATCACTGAAGCTTTCTTT	TRBV19	once	TRBD1	TRBJ1-1
CASSDTGQGKTQYF	TGTGCCAGCAGTGACACGGGACAGGGGAAGACCCAGTACTTC	TRBV2	few	TRBD1	TRBJ2-5
CASSQDHATSSDTQYF	TGTGCCAGCAGCCAAGATCACGCGACTAGCTCTGATACGCAGTATTTT	TRBV5-4	few	TRBD2	TRBJ2-3
CASTLGQGESSPQHF	TGTGCCAGCACCCTCGGACAGGGCGAGAGCTCGCCCCAGCATTTT	TRBV2	NA	TRBD1	TRBJ1-5
CASSHLYGRTNYGYTF	TGTGCCAGCAGCCACCTCTACGGGAGGACTAACTATGGCTACACCTTC	TRBV14	many	NA	TRBJ1-2
CAWRPTSQTGGAFF	TGTGCCTGGAGGCCCACTTCTCAGACAGGGGGAGCTTTCTTT	TRBV30	many	TRBD1	TRBJ1-1
CASSMNTEAFF	TGCGCCAGCAGTATGAACACTGAAGCTTTCTTT	TRBV5-1	few	NA	TRBJ1-1
CATSRDRVGRTGELFF	TGTGCCACCAGCAGAGATCGCGTGGGGAGGACCGGGGAGCTGTTTTTT	TRBV15	many	NA	TRBJ2-2
CSVARGLPSSYNEQFF	TGCAGCGTGGCCAGGGGGCTGCCGTCCTCCTACAATGAGCAGTTCTTC	TRBV29-1	NA	TRBD1	TRBJ2-1